This T cell receptor beta chain was recovered during a study of regulatory T cells in long-lasting Graves disease. The authors built TCR beta libraries using iRepertoire HTBI primers and Arm-PCR of CDR3 regions. TCRdb ran MiXCR on the multiplex PCR reads and lists one entry per CDR3 protein. This table has 620,000 or so distinct CDR3 sequences, roughly 15% appearing once. Sample time point: newly diagnosed GD, antithyroid drugs for less than 3 months. PBMC-extracted RNA yielded the TCR library. Study-level results: Persistent Graves' patients showed less TCR diversity than newly diagnosed patients showed. Persistent disease showed a preference for TRBV28, TRBJ1-2 and TRBJ2-5.

This clonotype appeared a few times. The target antigen is unknown. The V gene's germline CDR1 is MNHEY and CDR2 SVGEGT. V was clipped by 2 bases and J by 2 bases, with 8 bases between them. The CDR3 covers 14 residues. Separately, the same data were catalogued under a study of T cells in Graves' hyperthyroidism and ophthalmopathy.

Sample: peripheral blood mononuclear cells (PBMCs), taken at new diagnosis, from a patient treated with antithyroid drugs. The receptor was derived from a woman in her 30s with Graves disease. The V and J genes are TRBV6-2 or TRBV6-3 and TRBJ2-3; D gene ambiguous. The chain's CDR3 is CASSYAAITDTQYF. The CDR3 region has the DNA TGTGCCAGCAGTTACGCTGCCATCACAGATACGCAGTATTTT.